Below, 15 T cell receptor beta chains from the same sample are listed, as sequenced in a study of shared clonotypes between healthy human individuals. The data were produced by immunoSEQ multiplex PCR, yet TCRdb's version contains in-frame clones alone and is incomplete. The sample lists about 1 million clones; around four fifths were seen once. Sequencing used memory CD4+ T cells sorted from blood. Subset indicated: CD45RA-negative fraction. These TCRs come from a man aged 18 to 35 in good health.

The genes are TRBV28 and TRBJ2-7; possibly TRBD2 for D (6 bases). CDR1 and CDR2 from the germline V gene are MDHEN and SYDVKM. With 6 bases removed from V and 6 bases from J, the gap between germline ends came to 18 bases. This CDR3 region has 14 residues. DNA of the CDR3: TGTGCCAGCAGCCCCGGGAGACAGTTCCCCGAGCAGTACTTC. This sequence encodes CASSPGRQFPEQYF. The entire variable domain, with the rest obtained from reference TRBV28 and TRBJ2-7, is as follows: DVKVTQSSRYLVKRTGEKVFLECVQDMDHENMFWYRQDPGLGLRLIYFSYDVKMKEKGDIPEGYSVSREKKERFSLILESASTNQTSMYLCASSPGRQFPEQYFGPGTRLTVT.

The CDR3 reads CASSVGLQETQYF. The CDR3 nucleotides are TGTGCCAGCAGCGTGGGACTCCAAGAGACCCAGTACTTC. The chain has TRBV7-2 and TRBJ2-5, with D possibly being TRBD2 (6 bases). V dropped 5 bases and J dropped 1 base, with 8 bases sitting between them. Germline CDR1 is SGHTA and CDR2 is FQGNSA. The CDR3 totals 13 residues.

The chain joins TRBV5-1 to TRBJ2-1; TRBD2 aligns across 7 bases. The CDR3 has 18 residues. Germline CDR1 is SGHRS and CDR2 is YFSETQ. V lost 0 bases, J lost 0 bases, and 9 bases stayed unmatched. CDR3 DNA sequence: TGCGCCAGCAGCTTGGCCGGGGGGTACCACAACTCCTACAATGAGCAGTTCTTC. Translating it yields CASSLAGGYHNSYNEQFF.

The genes are TRBV5-5 and TRBJ2-7; tentatively, D is TRBD1 (5 bases). V was pared by 4 bases and J by 4 bases, with 12 bases between. The V gene's germline CDR1 is SGHKS and CDR2 YYEKEE (reference sequence). The CDR3 spans 13 residues. The CDR3 region is CASSEIDSYEQYF. CDR3 coding DNA: TGTGCCAGCAGCGAAATCGACAGTTACGAGCAGTACTTC.

The genes are TRBV7-2 and TRBJ1-4; D may be TRBD1 (5 bases). The germline V gene has CDR1 SGHTA and CDR2 FQGNSA. The CDR3 is 16 residues long. V lost 1 base and J 7 bases, leaving 16 bases between the germline ends. DNA for the CDR3: TGTGCCAGCAGCTTAGTTGGTGGAGCAGGGCGTGAAAAACTGTTTTTT. It is translated as CASSLVGGAGREKLFF.

This clone was picked up one time. The chain is built from TRBV14 and TRBJ1-2; 12 nucleotides line up with TRBD1. The CDR3 has 15 residues. Germline CDR1 is SGHDN and CDR2 is FVKESK. Trimming at V came to 4 bases and at J to 7 bases, leaving 7 bases not matched to a gene. The CDR3 bases are TGTGCCAGCAGCCTTTCCGGGACAGGGGGCAGTGGCTACACCTTC. Encoded protein: CASSLSGTGGSGYTF.

The rearrangement links TRBV5-1 to TRBJ2-3, with 13 bases lining up with TRBD2. The germline gives CDR1 SGHRS, CDR2 YFSETQ. V lost 1 base, J lost 4 bases, and 0 bases stayed unmatched. The CDR3 is 15 amino acids. CDR3 sequence: CASSLTSGRADTQYF. DNA for the CDR3: TGCGCCAGCAGCTTGACTAGCGGGAGGGCAGATACGCAGTATTTT.

The chain employs TRBV9 and TRBJ2-3; perhaps TRBD2 as D (5 bases). CDR1 SGDLS and CDR2 YYNGEE come from the germline V gene. Trimming took off 0 bases at V and 2 bases at J, with 13 bases between the two ends. The CDR3 is 16 residues long. CDR3 sequence (DNA): TGTGCCAGCAGCGTAGTTGGGTCGGGGTTCACAGATACGCAGTATTTT. Its protein is CASSVVGSGFTDTQYF.

V usage is TRBV7-2 and J usage is TRBJ2-3; D is uncertain. Trimming left V 1 base short and J 1 base short, with 9 bases between. The CDR3 length is 15 residues. The germline V gene has CDR1 SGHTA and CDR2 FQGNSA. The CDR3 DNA sequence: TGTGCCAGCAGCTTAGGTTGGGCCCGCACAGATACGCAGTATTTT. Encoded protein: CASSLGWARTDTQYF.

The V gene is TRBV19, the J gene TRBJ2-7; TRBD1 matches at 8 bases. The germline V gene encodes CDR1 LNHDA and CDR2 SQIVND (reference sequence). V lost 5 bases and J lost 10; bases outside the gene matches: 19. This CDR3 spans 16 amino acids. The CDR3 bases are TGTGCCAGTAGTCCCCGATGGGATCGACAGGGGTCTAGCCAGTACTTC. Encoded protein: CASSPRWDRQGSSQYF.

The chain uses TRBV27 and TRBJ2-3; D is unclear. Per germline, CDR1 MNHEY and CDR2 SMNVEV (reference sequence). The CDR3 runs 13 residues. V was trimmed by 5 bases and J by 2 bases, leaving 8 bases between them. CDR3 sequence reads: CASSTPLTDTQYF. The CDR3 DNA follows: TGTGCCAGCAGTACTCCCCTCACAGATACGCAGTATTTT.

In nucleotides, the CDR3 is TGTGCCAGCAGCTTAGCTTTCCCGGGAAAAATCTACGAGCAGTACTTC. Translating it yields CASSLAFPGKIYEQYF. The V and J genes are TRBV7-9 and TRBJ2-7; D perhaps matches TRBD2 (5 bases). The CDR3 totals 16 residues. Trimming left V 0 bases short and J 3 bases short, with 15 bases between. CDR1 SEHNR and CDR2 FQNEAQ come from the germline V gene (reference sequence).

This chain joins TRBV6-4 and TRBJ2-7; TRBD2 matches at 16 bases. Germline CDR1 reads MRHNA; CDR2 reads SNTAGT. The CDR3 is made up of 17 amino acids. V lost 6 bases, J lost 3 bases, and 8 bases stayed unmatched. Written as DNA, the CDR3 is TGTGCCAGCAGGAGGGGACTAGCGGGAGGGTTCAGCTACGAGCAGTACTTC. This codes for CASRRGLAGGFSYEQYF.

The V call is TRBV7-2, the J call TRBJ2-3; D is perhaps TRBD2 (5 bases). The CDR3 runs 12 residues. V was trimmed by 7 bases and J by 6 bases, leaving 11 bases between them. CDR1 is SGHTA, CDR2 FQGNSA, per germline. The CDR3 DNA is TGTGCCAGCAATATGGGAGAGGATACGCAGTATTTT. It specifies CASNMGEDTQYF. The entire variable domain, with the rest obtained from reference TRBV7-2 and TRBJ2-3, is as follows: GAGVSQSPSNKVTEKGKDVELRCDPISGHTALYWYRQSLGQGLEFLIYFQGNSAPDKSGLPSDRFSAERTGGSVSTLTIQRTQQEDSAVYLCASNMGEDTQYFGPGTRLTVL.

The rearrangement links TRBV7-2 to TRBJ2-1; D remains ambiguous. The germline gives CDR1 SGHTA, CDR2 FQGNSA. Trimming removed 0 bases at V and 6 bases at J, with 9 bases between. The CDR3 is 14 residues long. The CDR3 DNA reads TGTGCCAGCAGCTTAGCGCTAGTAGGCAATGAGCAGTTCTTC. Translation: CASSLALVGNEQFF.